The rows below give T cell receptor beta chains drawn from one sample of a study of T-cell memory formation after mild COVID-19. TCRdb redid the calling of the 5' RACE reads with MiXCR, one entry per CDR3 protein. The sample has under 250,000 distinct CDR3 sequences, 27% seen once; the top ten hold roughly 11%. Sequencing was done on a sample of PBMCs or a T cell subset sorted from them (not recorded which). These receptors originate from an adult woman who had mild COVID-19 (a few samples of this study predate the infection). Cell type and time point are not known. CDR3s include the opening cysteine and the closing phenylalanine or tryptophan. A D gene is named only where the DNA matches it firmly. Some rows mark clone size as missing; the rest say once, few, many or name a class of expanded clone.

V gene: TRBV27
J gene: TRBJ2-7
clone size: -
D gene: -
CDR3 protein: CASSGLQGLPYEQYF
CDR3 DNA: TGTGCCAGCAGTGGTTTACAGGGCCTCCCCTACGAGCAGTACTTC

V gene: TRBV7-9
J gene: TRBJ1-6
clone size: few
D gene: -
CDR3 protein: CASSTEDSSYNSPLHF
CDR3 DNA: TGTGCCAGCAGCACCGAGGACAGCTCCTATAATTCACCCCTCCACTTT

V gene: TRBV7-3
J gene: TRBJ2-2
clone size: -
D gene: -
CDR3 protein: CASSLNPTGELFF
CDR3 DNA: TGTGCCAGCAGCTTAAACCCCACCGGGGAGCTGTTTTTT

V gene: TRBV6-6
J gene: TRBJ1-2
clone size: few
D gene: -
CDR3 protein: CASSSGINYGYTF
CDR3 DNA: TGTGCCAGCAGTTCAGGAATCAACTATGGCTACACCTTC

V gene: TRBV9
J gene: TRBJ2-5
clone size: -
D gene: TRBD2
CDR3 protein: CASTGGLAVWETQYF
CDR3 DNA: TGTGCCAGCACAGGGGGACTAGCGGTTTGGGAGACCCAGTACTTC

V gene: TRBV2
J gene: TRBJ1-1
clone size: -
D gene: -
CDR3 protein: CASGGMNTEAFF
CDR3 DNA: TGTGCCAGCGGTGGGATGAACACTGAAGCTTTCTTT

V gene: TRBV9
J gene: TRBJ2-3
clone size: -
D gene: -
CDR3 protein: CASSVARTDTQYF
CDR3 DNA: TGTGCCAGCAGCGTAGCGAGAACAGATACGCAGTATTTT

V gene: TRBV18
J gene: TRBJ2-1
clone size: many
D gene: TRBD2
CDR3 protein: CASSFASGSYNEQFF
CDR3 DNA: TGTGCCAGCTCTTTCGCTAGCGGCTCCTACAATGAGCAGTTCTTC

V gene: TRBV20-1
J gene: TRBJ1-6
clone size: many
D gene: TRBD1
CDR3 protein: CSVMPGTVYSPLHF
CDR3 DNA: TGCAGTGTGATGCCGGGGACAGTATATTCACCCCTCCACTTT

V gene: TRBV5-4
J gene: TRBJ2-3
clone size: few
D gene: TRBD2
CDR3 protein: CASSLGTSGTADTQYF
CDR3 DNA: TGTGCCAGCAGCTTGGGGACTAGCGGGACGGCAGATACGCAGTATTTT

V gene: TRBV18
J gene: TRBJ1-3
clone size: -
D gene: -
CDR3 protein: CASSDPRGRTTGNTIYF
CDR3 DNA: TGTGCCAGCTCGGATCCCCGAGGACGGACTACTGGAAACACCATATATTTT

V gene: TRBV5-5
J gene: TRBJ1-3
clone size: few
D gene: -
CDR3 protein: CASSLEGLGGNTIYF
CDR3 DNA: TGTGCCAGCAGCTTGGAGGGTCTGGGAGGAAACACCATATATTTT

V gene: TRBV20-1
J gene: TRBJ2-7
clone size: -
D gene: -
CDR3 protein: CSARDLGPYGSSYEQYF
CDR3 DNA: TGCAGTGCTAGAGATTTGGGTCCGTACGGGAGCTCCTACGAGCAGTACTTC

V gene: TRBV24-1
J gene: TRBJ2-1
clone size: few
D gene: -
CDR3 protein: CATSDWGAQAEVNEQFF
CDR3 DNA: TGTGCCACCAGTGATTGGGGGGCGCAGGCCGAGGTTAATGAGCAGTTCTTC

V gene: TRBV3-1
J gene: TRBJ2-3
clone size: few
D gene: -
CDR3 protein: CASSPLLLVGTDTQYF
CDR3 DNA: TGTGCCAGCAGCCCTCTTTTACTAGTTGGCACAGATACGCAGTATTTT

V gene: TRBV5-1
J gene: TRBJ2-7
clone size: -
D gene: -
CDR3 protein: CASSLARDGSYEQYF
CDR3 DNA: TGCGCCAGCAGCTTGGCCAGGGACGGATCATACGAGCAGTACTTC

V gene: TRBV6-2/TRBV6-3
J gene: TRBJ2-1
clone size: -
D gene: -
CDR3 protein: CASSSIGEQFF
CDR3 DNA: TGTGCCAGCAGTTCCATCGGTGAGCAGTTCTTC

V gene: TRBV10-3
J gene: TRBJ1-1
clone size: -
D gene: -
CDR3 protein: CAISERSRETEAFF
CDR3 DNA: TGTGCCATCAGTGAGCGGTCAAGGGAAACTGAAGCTTTCTTT

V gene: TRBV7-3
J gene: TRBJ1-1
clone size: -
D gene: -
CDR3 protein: CASSLQGTEPNTEAFF
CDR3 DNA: TGTGCCAGCAGCCTCCAGGGGACGGAACCGAACACTGAAGCTTTCTTT

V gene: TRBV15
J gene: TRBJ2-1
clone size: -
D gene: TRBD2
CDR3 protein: CATSTTLAGKYNEQFF
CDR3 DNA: TGTGCCACCAGCACAACCCTAGCGGGTAAATACAATGAGCAGTTCTTC

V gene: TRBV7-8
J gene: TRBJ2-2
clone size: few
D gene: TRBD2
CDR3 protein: CASSPWTSGNTGELFF
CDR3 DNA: TGTGCCAGCAGCCCTTGGACTAGCGGAAACACCGGGGAGCTGTTTTTT

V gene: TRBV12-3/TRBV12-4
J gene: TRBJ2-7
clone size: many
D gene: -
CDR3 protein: CASSQSGSYEQYF
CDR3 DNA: TGTGCCAGCAGTCAATCGGGGTCCTACGAGCAGTACTTC

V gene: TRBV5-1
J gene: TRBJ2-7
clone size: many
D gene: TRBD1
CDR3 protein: CASSLGQDYEQYF
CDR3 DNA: TGTGCCAGCAGCTTAGGACAGGACTACGAGCAGTACTTC

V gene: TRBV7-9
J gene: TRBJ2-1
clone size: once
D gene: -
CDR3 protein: CASSFQSGTIFLLTYNEQFF
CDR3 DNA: TGTGCCAGCAGCTTTCAATCCGGGACCATTTTTTTACTAACCTACAATGAGCAGTTCTTC

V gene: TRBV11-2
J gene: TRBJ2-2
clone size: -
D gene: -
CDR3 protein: CASSLGGFGDAYTGELFF
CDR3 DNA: TGTGCCAGCAGCTTAGGAGGGTTCGGGGATGCGTACACCGGGGAGCTGTTTTTT

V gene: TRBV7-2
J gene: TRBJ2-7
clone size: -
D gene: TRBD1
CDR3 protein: CASSAWTGGEQYF
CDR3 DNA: TGTGCCAGCAGCGCCTGGACAGGGGGCGAGCAGTACTTC

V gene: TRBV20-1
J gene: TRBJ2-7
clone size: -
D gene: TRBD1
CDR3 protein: CSARAPGQGVHEQYF
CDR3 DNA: TGCAGTGCTAGAGCTCCGGGACAGGGGGTCCACGAGCAGTACTTC

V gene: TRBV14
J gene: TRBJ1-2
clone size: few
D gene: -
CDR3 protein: CASSQVTAGGYTF
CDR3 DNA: TGTGCCAGCAGCCAAGTAACAGCGGGTGGCTACACCTTC

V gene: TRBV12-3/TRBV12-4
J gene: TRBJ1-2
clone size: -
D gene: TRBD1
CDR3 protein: CASGPAGGYYGYTF
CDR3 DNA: TGTGCCAGTGGCCCCGCAGGGGGCTACTATGGCTACACCTTC

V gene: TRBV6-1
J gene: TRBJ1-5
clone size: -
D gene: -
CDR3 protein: CASSERAQPQHF
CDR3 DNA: TGTGCCAGCAGTGAAAGGGCTCAGCCCCAGCATTTT

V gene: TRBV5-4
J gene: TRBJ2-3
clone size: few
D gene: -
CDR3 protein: CASSFEPGDTQYF
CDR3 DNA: TGTGCCAGCAGCTTTGAGCCCGGGGATACGCAGTATTTT

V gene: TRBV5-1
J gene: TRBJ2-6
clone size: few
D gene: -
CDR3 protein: CASSLTASGANVLTF
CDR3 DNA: TGCGCCAGCAGCTTGACAGCTTCGGGGGCCAACGTCCTGACTTTC

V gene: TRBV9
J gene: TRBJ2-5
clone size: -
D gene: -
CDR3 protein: CASSVAAGVRETQYF
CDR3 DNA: TGTGCCAGCAGCGTAGCGGCTGGGGTGAGAGAGACCCAGTACTTC